Below are 8 T cell receptor beta chains sequenced from a single sample in a study of spatial heterogeneity in lung cancer. MiXCR was run by TCRdb on the 5' RACE reads, yielding one entry per CDR3 protein. The sample records roughly 70,000 distinct CDR3 sequences, about 9.5% being singletons. This sample's time point: blood at routine non-recurrence follow-up after resection. The input for sequencing was PBMCs, taken at follow-up. These receptors all come from a female donor with early-stage non-small cell lung cancer.

Ten or more counts support this clonotype. At one of its ends the junction is not consistent with the germline gene, which may arise from a read error. This chain uses TRBV20-1 with TRBJ1-4, with D possibly being TRBD1 (6 bases). CDR3 length: 13 residues. Germline loops: CDR1 DFQATT, CDR2 SNEGSKA (reference sequence). Here the CDR3 DNA reads TGCAGTGCAAGAGACAGGAATAATGAAAAACTGTTTTTT. The encoded protein is CSARDRNNEKLFF.

This clonotype appeared many times. The J gene is TRBJ2-7, the V gene TRBV7-6; D not certain. From germline, CDR1 is SGHVS and CDR2 FNYEAQ. V was trimmed by 1 base and J by 2 bases, leaving 6 bases between them. This CDR3 has 13 amino acids. The CDR3 DNA reads as TGTGCCAGCAGCTTAGAGCGTGCCTACGAGCAGTACTTC. It specifies CASSLERAYEQYF.

The sample holds a few counts of this clonotype. The rearrangement links TRBV28 to TRBJ1-1; unclear D gene. The CDR3 loop spans 12 amino acids. Per the germline V gene, CDR1 is MDHEN and CDR2 is SYDVKM. The V end was cut by 5 bases, the J end by 5 bases, with 9 bases between. CDR3: CASSPPRTEAFF. The CDR3 bases are TGTGCCAGCAGTCCCCCGCGGACTGAAGCTTTCTTT. Variable domain in full (rest from reference TRBV28 and TRBJ1-1): DVKVTQSSRYLVKRTGEKVFLECVQDMDHENMFWYRQDPGLGLRLIYFSYDVKMKEKGDIPEGYSVSREKKERFSLILESASTNQTSMYLCASSPPRTEAFFGQGTRLTVV.

Many counts were recorded for this clonotype. This chain links TRBV29-1 with TRBJ1-2; tentative D call: TRBD1 (5 bases). Trimming took 4 bases from V and 8 from J, leaving 17 bases between them. CDR1 and CDR2 from the germline V gene are SQVTM and ANQGSEA. The CDR3 consists of 13 residues. CDR3 loop: CSVGQRGVLGYTF. The CDR3 DNA reads TGCAGCGTTGGACAGCGGGGGGTCTTGGGCTACACCTTC.

The chain links TRBV28 to TRBJ2-1; no reliable D call. The V gene lost 5 bases and the J gene lost 9 bases, with 11 bases spanning the gap. Germline lookup yields CDR1 MDHEN and CDR2 SYDVKM. The CDR3 spans 12 residues. CDR3 loop: CASSNRIGEQFF. CDR3 DNA: TGTGCCAGCAGTAATAGGATCGGTGAGCAGTTCTTC.

The chain carries TRBV2 and TRBJ2-7; 7 bases map to TRBD1. The CDR3 totals 13 residues. With V trimmed by 6 bases and J by 4 bases, 6 bases remained unmatched. CDR1 and CDR2 from the germline V gene are SNHLY and FYNNEI. The chain's CDR3 is CASRVDREYEQYF. The CDR3 DNA follows: TGTGCCAGCAGAGTCGACAGGGAATACGAGCAGTACTTC.

The table lists this clonotype with a few counts. The chain joins TRBV11-2 to TRBJ2-5; 9 bases are a match to TRBD2. The CDR3 has 16 amino acids. The ends lost 4 bases at V and 1 base at J; junction bases unmatched: 7. Germline V CDR1 and CDR2: SGHAT, FQNNGV. The CDR3: CASSWGASGVQETQYF. In nucleotides, the CDR3 is TGTGCCAGCAGCTGGGGAGCTAGCGGGGTCCAAGAGACCCAGTACTTC.

The chain recombines TRBV10-1 with TRBJ2-4, with D possibly TRBD1 on 5 matching bases. This CDR3 contains 14 residues. Germline lookup yields CDR1 WNHNN and CDR2 SYGVQD (reference sequence). Trimming removed 3 bases at V and 6 bases at J, with 12 bases between. The chain's CDR3 is CASSDPGFGNIQYF. DNA of the CDR3: TGCGCCAGCAGTGACCCAGGGTTCGGAAACATTCAGTACTTC.